Shown below are 20 T cell receptor beta chains from a single sample sequenced in a study of Ad26.COV2.S vaccination and SARS-CoV-2 variants. Assay used: immunoSEQ multiplex PCR; TCRdb lists only in-frame clones, some missing. The table records roughly 500,000 clones, 80% to 90% of them present only once. The treatment denotes: roughly 20 received Ad26.COV2.S at low or high dose, single or two shots; a few received placebo; per-sample allocation not given. All samples were drawn on day 63, counting from the first vaccine or placebo injection. The sample here was peripheral blood, taken in a trial of Ad26.COV2.S vaccine versus placebo. Receptor source: a person between 18 and 59 years old who received the Ad26.COV2.S COVID-19 vaccine or a placebo.

This sequence joins TRBV11-2 and TRBJ1-1; tentatively, D is TRBD1 (5 bases). The CDR3 is made up of 15 amino acids. Trimming shortened V by 8 bases and J by 1 base, and 17 bases separated the two germline ends. Looked up from germline, CDR1 is SGHAT and CDR2 is FQNNGV. The CDR3 region is CASFDEGWGNTEAFF. The CDR3 DNA follows: TGTGCCAGCTTCGACGAGGGGTGGGGGAACACTGAAGCTTTCTTT.

The V call is TRBV7-2, the J call TRBJ2-1; 8 bases match TRBD1. This CDR3 spans 15 amino acids. Unmatched junction bases numbered 4, after V lost 2 bases and J lost 4 bases. Germline V gene data show CDR1 as SGHTA and CDR2 as FQGNSA. The CDR3 DNA reads as TGTGCCAGCAGCTTAACTTGGACAGGGTACAATGAGCAGTTCTTC. Translation gives CASSLTWTGYNEQFF.

V and J are TRBV19 and TRBJ1-5, with a tentative D call TRBD1 (5 bases). The CDR3 totals 12 residues. V lost 7 bases and J lost 2, with 6 bases in between. Germline CDR1 reads LNHDA; CDR2 reads SQIVND (reference sequence). For the CDR3, the DNA is TGTGCCAGTATGGGGCGCAATCAGCCCCAGCATTTT. Amino acids: CASMGRNQPQHF.

This clone was seen more than once but under ten times. Other nucleotide sequences from this sample produce the same CDR3. This chain links TRBV3-1 (or the pseudogene TRBV3-2) with TRBJ2-7; no reliable D call. V lost 1 base and J lost 4, with 2 bases in between. The CDR3 length is 11 residues. The germline V gene encodes CDR1 LGHDT and CDR2 YNNKEL (reference sequence). CDR3 DNA: TGTGCCAGCAGCCAAGCGTACGAGCAGTACTTC. Translating it yields CASSQAYEQYF.

This clone showed up just a few times. The gene calls are TRBV6-6 and TRBJ1-1; D gene uncertain. Germline values: CDR1 MNHNY, CDR2 SVGAGI (reference sequence). Trimming shortened V by 5 bases and J by 4 bases, and 17 bases separated the two germline ends. The CDR3 sequence is 15 residues long. The CDR3 spells CASSAPDSQATEAFF. Written as DNA, the CDR3 is TGTGCCAGCAGTGCGCCGGACTCCCAAGCCACTGAAGCTTTCTTT.

CDR3 nucleotide sequence: TGTGCCAGCAGCTTGGCTCCCGGGGCAGGGTATTTCGCAGATACGCAGTATTTT. Its protein product is CASSLAPGAGYFADTQYF. This chain connects TRBV5-5 to TRBJ2-3; D tentatively reads TRBD1 or TRBD2 (5 bases each). The length of the CDR3 is 18 residues. Trimming cost V 0 bases and J 4 bases, with 21 bases left between them. Germline CDR1 is SGHKS and CDR2 is YYEKEE (reference sequence).

This sequence joins TRBV11-1 and TRBJ2-5; 8 positions match TRBD1. The CDR3 is made up of 14 amino acids. With V trimmed by 5 bases and J by 3 bases, 5 bases remained unmatched. The germline V gene encodes CDR1 SGHAT and CDR2 FQDESV (reference sequence). DNA of the CDR3: TGTGCCAGCAGCCCAGGGGGCGCGGAAGAGACCCAGTACTTC. Residues: CASSPGGAEETQYF.

V usage is TRBV5-1 and J usage is TRBJ1-6; D is undetermined. V was cut by 0 bases and J by 5 bases, with 9 bases left in between. The germline V gene has CDR1 SGHRS and CDR2 YFSETQ. This CDR3 region has 15 residues. CDR3 bases: TGCGCCAGCAGCTTGGGGGGAGTGGATAATTCACCCCTCCACTTT. Its translation: CASSLGGVDNSPLHF.

The rearrangement links TRBV6-5 to TRBJ1-2, with 8 bases lining up with TRBD1. CDR3 length: 14 amino acids. Germline loops: CDR1 MNHEY, CDR2 SVGAGI. V dropped 4 bases and J dropped 4; count of bases not matched to a gene: 5. CDR3 in amino acids: CASSWDRSGYGYTF. In nucleotides, the CDR3 is TGTGCCAGCAGTTGGGACAGGTCGGGCTATGGCTACACCTTC.

This rearrangement joins TRBV7-6 to TRBJ2-7; the match to TRBD2 covers 11 bases. Trimming took 0 bases from V and 3 from J; bases not matched to a gene: 1. The CDR3 runs to 15 residues. The germline V gene encodes CDR1 SGHVS and CDR2 FNYEAQ. The CDR3 DNA reads as TGTGCCAGCAGCTTAGCGACTAGCGGGAACTACGAGCAGTACGTC. Residues: CASSLATSGNYEQYV.

The chain employs TRBV4-2 and TRBJ2-1; either TRBD1 or TRBD2 may supply D (5 bases each). The CDR3 consists of 14 residues. Deletions cut 0 bases from V and 9 bases from J, with 12 bases between. Germline assignment: CDR1 LGHNA and CDR2 YNFKEQ. The CDR3 region has the DNA TGTGCCAGCAGCCAAGATCGACGGGGCGCTGAGCAGTTCTTC. Residues: CASSQDRRGAEQFF.

The V and J genes are TRBV3-1 (or the pseudogene TRBV3-2) and TRBJ2-1; D not resolved. Germline-derived CDR1 and CDR2 are LGHDT and YNNKEL (reference sequence). The V end lost 0 bases, the J end lost 9 bases, and 9 bases lay between the germline ends. The CDR3 consists of 13 residues. The CDR3 DNA reads TGTGCCAGCAGCCAAGAGGGGTGGGGTGAGCAGTTCTTC. This gives the protein CASSQEGWGEQFF.

This chain connects TRBV6-5 to TRBJ1-4; D unclear. V lost 6 bases and J 8 bases, leaving 13 bases between the germline ends. Germline V lookup: CDR1 MNHEY, CDR2 SVGAGI. The CDR3 is made up of 13 amino acids. CDR3 nucleotides: TGTGCCAGCAGCAGGCTGAGGGAGGAAAAACTGTTTTTT. Its translation is CASSRLREEKLFF.

V gene TRBV7-9 combines with J gene TRBJ1-3; 9 positions agree with TRBD1. This CDR3 has 14 amino acids. V gave up 5 bases and J gave up 3 bases; unmatched junction bases: 2. CDR1 and CDR2 from the germline V gene are SEHNR and FQNEAQ (reference sequence). This CDR3 is CASSKGQGGNTIYF. In DNA form, the CDR3 reads TGTGCCAGCAGCAAGGGACAGGGTGGAAACACCATATATTTT.

The rearrangement links TRBV4-3 to TRBJ2-1; 10 nucleotides match TRBD2. V was pared by 1 base and J by 6 bases, with 9 bases of the junction left unmatched. The germline CDR1 and CDR2 sequences are LGHNA and YSLEER. The length of the CDR3 is 17 residues. The CDR3 sequence: CASSQANQRGGLNEQFF. The CDR3 DNA sequence: TGCGCCAGCAGCCAAGCTAACCAGCGGGGGGGCCTCAATGAGCAGTTCTTC.

Of note for this clone: The sample has other DNA sequences that encode this CDR3 too. The chain couples TRBV5-1 to TRBJ1-1; perhaps TRBD1 as D (6 bases). CDR1 SGHRS and CDR2 YFSETQ come from the germline V gene. Between the trimmed V and J ends, which lost 4 bases and 4 bases, there was a span of 11 bases. CDR3 length: 13 residues. This chain's CDR3 is CASSPQGSTEAFF. In DNA form, the CDR3 reads TGCGCCAGCAGCCCCCAGGGGAGCACTGAAGCTTTCTTT.

This chain joins TRBV7-9 and TRBJ1-5, with D perhaps matching TRBD1 (5 bases). V was cut by 5 bases and J by 4 bases, with 18 bases left in between. The CDR3 sequence is 16 residues long. CDR1 is SEHNR, CDR2 FQNEAQ, per germline (reference sequence). The CDR3 here is CASSRGAGAGNQPQHF. The DNA of the CDR3 is TGTGCCAGCAGCCGGGGTGCTGGGGCTGGGAATCAGCCCCAGCATTTT. Full variable domain (rest looked up from reference TRBV7-9 and TRBJ1-5): DTGVSQNPRHKITKRGQNVTFRCDPISEHNRLYWYRQTLGQGPEFLTYFQNEAQLEKSRLLSDRFSAERPKGSFSTLEIQRTEQGDSAMYLCASSRGAGAGNQPQHFGDGTRLSIL.

The chain uses TRBV29-1 and TRBJ1-3; 8 nucleotides match TRBD1. CDR1 and CDR2 from the germline V gene are SQVTM and ANQGSEA. Trimming at V came to 0 bases and at J to 2 bases, leaving 0 bases not matched to a gene. The CDR3 consists of 14 residues. CDR3 in amino acids: CSVEDRGPGNTIYF. The CDR3 nucleotides read TGCAGCGTTGAAGACAGGGGGCCTGGAAACACCATATATTTT.

J is TRBJ1-3 and V is TRBV4-3, with unresolved D. The length of the CDR3 is 13 residues. With 4 bases removed from V and 4 bases from J, the gap between germline ends came to 8 bases. Germline lookup yields CDR1 LGHNA and CDR2 YSLEER. The CDR3 bases are TGCGCCAGCAGCCGGGCCGGGGGAAACACCATATATTTT. Its protein is CASSRAGGNTIYF.

The chain joins TRBV4-3 to TRBJ2-1; tentatively, D is TRBD2 (5 bases). V was trimmed by 1 base and J by 10 bases, leaving 11 bases between them. The V gene's germline CDR1 is LGHNA and CDR2 YSLEER. This CDR3 comprises 13 residues. CDR3 sequence reads: CASSQGAPGEQFF. The CDR3 nucleotides are TGCGCCAGCAGCCAAGGCGCTCCGGGGGAGCAGTTCTTC.